This TCR beta chain stems from a study of T-cell reconstitution after alpha-beta-depleted transplantation in children. Overall study results and limits: Several patients had high TCRbeta diversity at day 60; it came from surviving recipient T cells and thymic progenitors.

The CDR3 runs to 15 residues. Germline lookup yields CDR1 LNHNV and CDR2 YYDKDF (reference sequence). The V and J ends lost 8 bases and 7 bases respectively, with 23 bases between them. This clonotype was counted between two and nine times. Its antigen is not identified. Unique molecular identifiers were incorporated into the prepared TCRbeta library. TCRdb re-called the PCR reads with MiXCR, one entry per CDR3 protein. The sample lists 500,000 to 650,000 distinct CDR3 sequences; about 10% were seen once. The sequence derives from a female patient aged 2 to 10 who had a stem cell transplant for aplastic anemia, so the T cells may come from the graft donor. V gene TRBV15 combines with J gene TRBJ1-2, with a possible D match to TRBD1 (5 bases). The source was PBMCs, mostly from graft donor cells, collected 180 days after TCRalphabeta/CD19-depleted stem cell transplant. The CDR3 DNA reads as TGTGCCACCCGGAGTCAGCCGGGGGGAAGTGTTGGCTACACCTTC. Its protein is CATRSQPGGSVGYTF.